The next 20 T cell receptor beta chains were all read from a single sample in a study of patients and donors after allogeneic stem cell transplantation. MiXCR, applied by TCRdb to the RT-PCR reads, yields one record per CDR3 protein. This sample carries hundreds of thousands of distinct CDR3 sequences, 38% of them seen once, and the ten largest clones take approximately 10%. The sequencing input was blood, either unsorted or a sorted T cell fraction (not recorded which). Every receptor here comes from a human donor who was either an allogeneic HSCT recipient or a stem cell or donor lymphocyte infusion donor (not recorded which). It is not recorded whose cells these are; they may come from a transplant donor.

This clonotype was recorded a few times. V is TRBV18 and J is TRBJ2-1; perhaps TRBD1 as D (5 bases). Germline-derived CDR1 and CDR2 are KGHSH and LQKENI. The V gene lost 5 bases and the J gene lost 3 bases, with 8 bases spanning the gap. The CDR3 has 13 amino acids. The CDR3 is CASSSDNYNEQFF. The CDR3 DNA is TGTGCCAGCTCATCGGACAACTACAATGAGCAGTTCTTC.

V is TRBV4-1 and J is TRBJ1-5; D is unclear. V gave up 2 bases and J gave up 6 bases, with 8 bases separating them. Germline V gene lookup returns CDR1 MGHRA and CDR2 YSYEKL. This CDR3 comprises 13 residues. As DNA, the CDR3 is TGCGCCAGCAGCCAAACAGCGATTCAGCCCCAGCATTTT. The encoded protein is CASSQTAIQPQHF.

This clonotype turned up a few times. The chain joins TRBV25-1 to TRBJ1-4, with D tentatively TRBD1 (6 bases). With 4 bases removed from V and 4 bases from J, the gap between germline ends came to 13 bases. This CDR3 spans 15 amino acids. Germline V gives CDR1 MGHDK, CDR2 SYGVNS. The CDR3 DNA is TGTGCCAGCAGTGGGGTCGGGGGCCTTAATGAAAAACTGTTTTTT. Translating it yields CASSGVGGLNEKLFF.

The table lists this clonotype with a few counts. CDR3 sequence: CASSQAGTLLPYEQYF. For the CDR3, the DNA is TGCGCCAGCAGCCAAGCAGGGACACTCCTCCCCTACGAGCAGTACTTC. The rearrangement uses TRBV4-1 and TRBJ2-7, with D maybe TRBD1 (6 bases). The CDR3 sequence is 16 residues long. The V gene lost 1 base and the J gene lost 2 bases, with 15 bases spanning the gap. Per germline, CDR1 MGHRA and CDR2 YSYEKL.

The CDR3 bases are TGTGCCAGCAGTACCCACCTACCAGATACGCAGTATTTT. Its translation is CASSTHLPDTQYF. The V gene is TRBV6-2 or TRBV6-3, the J gene TRBJ2-3; D not certain. The V gene lost 5 bases and the J gene lost 4 bases, with 10 bases spanning the gap. Germline V gene lookup returns CDR1 MNHEY and CDR2 SVGEGT. This CDR3 spans 13 amino acids.

V and J are TRBV28 and TRBJ2-7, with 7 bases matching TRBD1. CDR1 is MDHEN, CDR2 SYDVKM, per germline. The CDR3 spans 14 residues. Losses at the gene ends were 5 bases for V and 5 bases for J; bases not matched to a gene: 9. Written as DNA, the CDR3 is TGTGCCAGCAGTGATGACAGGGCCAGGAACGAGCAGTACTTC. It codes for CASSDDRARNEQYF.

V usage is TRBV5-1 and J usage is TRBJ1-4, with 7 nucleotides matching TRBD1. This CDR3 region has 14 residues. Per the germline V gene, CDR1 is SGHRS and CDR2 is YFSETQ. V was clipped by 4 bases and J by 6 bases; unmatched bases: 6. The CDR3 region has the DNA TGCGCCAGCAGCGGGACAGCCGGGCATGAAAAACTGTTTTTT. Protein: CASSGTAGHEKLFF.

This rearrangement joins TRBV24-1 to TRBJ2-1; TRBD2 aligns across 12 bases. Germline lookup yields CDR1 KGHDR and CDR2 SFDVKD. This CDR3 comprises 20 residues. V lost 2 bases to trimming and J lost 0 bases; unmatched junction nucleotides: 10. The CDR3 DNA reads TGTGCCACCAGTGATTCGATTACTAGCGGGGGGCCTAGCTCCTACAATGAGCAGTTCTTC. As protein: CATSDSITSGGPSSYNEQFF.

CDR3 bases: TGTGCCAGCACTCCCTCGGGACAGCTCACAGATACGCAGTATTTT. It translates to CASTPSGQLTDTQYF. V usage is TRBV12-3 or TRBV12-4 and J usage is TRBJ2-3; 7 bases agree with TRBD1. This CDR3 contains 15 residues. V was clipped by 7 bases and J by 2 bases; unmatched bases: 9.

The rearrangement joins TRBV5-1 to TRBJ1-6; 7 nucleotides agree with TRBD1. The CDR3 length is 14 residues. CDR1 is SGHRS, CDR2 YFSETQ, per germline. V shed 0 bases and J 9 bases; nucleotides not matched to a gene: 3. The CDR3 reads CASSLGQGTSPLHF. The CDR3 region has the DNA TGCGCCAGCAGCTTGGGACAGGGCACTTCACCCCTCCACTTT. Supplemented by reference TRBV5-1 and TRBJ1-6, the full variable domain reads KAGVTQTPRYLIKTRGQQVTLSCSPISGHRSVSWYQQTPGQGLQFLFEYFSETQRNKGNFPGRFSGRQFSNSRSEMNVSTLELGDSALYLCASSLGQGTSPLHFGNGTRLTVT.

This clonotype showed up just a few times. The chain links TRBV20-1 to TRBJ1-3; 7 positions match TRBD1. Germline V gives CDR1 DFQATT, CDR2 SNEGSKA (reference sequence). This CDR3 contains 14 residues. Here the CDR3 reads CSLQGDATGNTIYF. DNA for the CDR3: TGCAGCCTCCAGGGGGATGCCACTGGAAACACCATATATTTT.

This clonotype appeared a few times. The genes are TRBV7-9 and TRBJ1-1, with unresolved D. V was clipped by 5 bases and J by 2 bases, with 24 bases between them. This CDR3 has 18 amino acids. The germline CDR1 and CDR2 sequences are SEHNR and FQNEAQ (reference sequence). The CDR3 region has the DNA TGTGCCAGCAGCCGATGGAAGGCCAGTCCGTCCCCTAACACTGAAGCTTTCTTT. Its translation is CASSRWKASPSPNTEAFF.

The J gene is TRBJ1-5, the V gene TRBV6-6; D is uncertain. Trimming took 7 bases from V and 3 from J, leaving 10 bases between them. The CDR3 extends over 13 amino acids. Per the germline V gene, CDR1 is MNHNY and CDR2 is SVGAGI (reference sequence). CDR3 protein: CASNPGHNQPQHF. The CDR3 DNA reads TGTGCCAGCAATCCGGGCCACAATCAGCCCCAGCATTTT.

The chain employs TRBV18 and TRBJ1-3; D is unclear. The CDR3 runs 14 residues. CDR1 and CDR2 from the germline V gene are KGHSH and LQKENI. The ends were cut back, 6 bases at V and 7 bases at J, with 16 bases in the middle. CDR3 nucleotide sequence: TGTGCCAGCTCGTCCGGGGTGCCGCTGAACACCATATATTTT. It translates to CASSSGVPLNTIYF.

The J gene is TRBJ2-5, the V gene TRBV7-9; D gene uncertain. V was shortened by 6 bases and J by 2 bases, with 13 bases between the two germline ends. The CDR3 loop spans 14 amino acids. Germline V gene lookup returns CDR1 SEHNR and CDR2 FQNEAQ (reference sequence). The CDR3 sequence: CASRTDVPQETQYF. CDR3 sequence (DNA): TGTGCCAGCAGAACAGATGTGCCTCAAGAGACCCAGTACTTC.

The rearrangement uses TRBV4-1 and TRBJ1-2, with D maybe TRBD1 (5 bases). CDR1 MGHRA and CDR2 YSYEKL come from the germline V gene. This CDR3 region has 15 residues. V was trimmed by 0 bases and J by 4 bases, leaving 12 bases between them. In nucleotides, the CDR3 is TGCGCCAGCAGCCAAGACATGGGGCAGTTCTATGGCTACACCTTC. It translates to CASSQDMGQFYGYTF.

CDR3 in amino acids: CASSFGGTTNYGYTF. CDR3 nucleotide sequence: TGTGCCAGCAGCTTCGGTGGGACAACTAACTATGGCTACACCTTC. This chain joins TRBV11-2 and TRBJ1-2, with D perhaps matching TRBD1 (6 bases). The CDR3 is 15 residues long. Germline V gene data show CDR1 as SGHAT and CDR2 as FQNNGV. Trimming left V 3 bases short and J 0 bases short, with 11 bases between.

The table lists this clonotype with a few counts. The chain recombines TRBV9 with TRBJ2-3; D unresolved. V dropped 4 bases and J dropped 4 bases, with 19 bases sitting between them. Germline CDR1 is SGDLS and CDR2 is YYNGEE. The CDR3 consists of 16 residues. This CDR3 reads CASSPVVTTNADTQYF. Written as DNA, the CDR3 is TGTGCCAGCAGCCCAGTAGTTACTACAAACGCAGATACGCAGTATTTT.

V usage is TRBV10-3 and J usage is TRBJ2-1; weak D call: TRBD1 (6 bases). Germline assignment: CDR1 ENHRY and CDR2 SYGVKD. This CDR3 region has 15 residues. The V and J ends lost 4 bases and 1 base respectively, with 11 bases between them. The CDR3 DNA sequence: TGTGCCATCAGTGTGGGGGCCGGATCCTACAATGAGCAGTTCTTC. It yields the protein CAISVGAGSYNEQFF.

The chain combines TRBV20-1 with TRBJ1-5, with D perhaps matching TRBD1 (5 bases). This CDR3 region has 12 residues. V was clipped by 6 bases and J by 3 bases, with 9 bases between them. CDR1 and CDR2 (germline): DFQATT, SNEGSKA (reference sequence). The CDR3 region has the DNA TGCAGTGCCCCGACAGACAATCAGCCCCAGCATTTT. Amino acid sequence: CSAPTDNQPQHF.